This TCR beta chain was sequenced during a study of blood T cells in healthy people across ages. The second PCR ran roughly 6 to 11 cycles with a sample-barcoded 5' primer and J-beta primers. TCRdb fed the 5' RACE reads into MiXCR, producing one record per CDR3 protein. The sample lists over 600,000 distinct CDR3 sequences; around two fifths were seen once. Study conclusions and caveats: A strong correlation between TCR beta diversity and naive T cell percentage was seen. Versus aged donors, long-lived donors had higher diversity and more naive CD4+ cells.

This clonotype was picked up a small number of times. Antigen unknown. The authors isolated at least 6.5 million PBMCs per sample. Germline CDR1 is LNHNV and CDR2 is YYDKDF (reference sequence). The germline V and J ends were trimmed by 0 bases and 8 bases, with 11 bases remaining between them. The CDR3 is 15 residues long. This sequence was found in an older man in good health. Sequencing was done on a sample of blood. The chain carries TRBV15 and TRBJ1-6; unclear D gene. The CDR3 bases are TGTGCCACCAGCAGAGATCGGGGTGGGGATTCACCCCTCCACTTT. Its protein product is CATSRDRGGDSPLHF. Using reference TRBV15 and TRBJ1-6 for the parts outside the CDR3, the full variable domain is DAMVIQNPRYQVTQFGKPVTLSCSQTLNHNVMYWYQQKSSQAPKLLFHYYDKDFNNEADTPDNFQSRRPNTSFCFLDIRSPGLGDTAMYLCATSRDRGGDSPLHFGNGTRLTVT.